The clone carrying this T cell receptor (beta chain) was seen only a few times. Trimming stripped 5 bases from V and 3 bases from J, with 16 bases between. CDR1 is MNHEY and CDR2 is SVGAGI in the germline V gene. The CDR3 sequence is 15 residues long. This entry is derived from a study of T cell changes during pregnancy in multiple sclerosis. Libraries were prepared by immunoSEQ multiplex PCR; TCRdb keeps only in-frame clonotypes and omits some of them. Here the sample spans some 70,000 clones, around nine tenths being singletons. The sequence derives from a female donor with multiple sclerosis, enrolled in a pregnancy study. Sequencing used CD8+ T cells from peripheral blood mononuclear cells, obtained before pregnancy. The gene calls are TRBV6-5 and TRBJ1-2; D may be TRBD1 (6 bases). The CDR3 here is CASSSKWTADYGYTF. CDR3 nucleotide sequence: TGTGCCAGCAGTAGTAAGTGGACAGCCGACTATGGCTACACCTTC.